This entry lists 32 T cell receptor beta chains sequenced from one sample in a study of cytomegalovirus exposure and HLA in healthy donors. Method: immunoSEQ multiplex PCR; TCRdb's copy keeps in-frame clones and lacks some. This sample yields over 150,000 clones, of which around 96% are seen a single time; around 0.9% belongs to the top ten. Material: PBMCs. These receptors were obtained from a woman aged 18-29 years in good health and CMV-seronegative.

The rearrangement links TRBV4-1 to TRBJ2-3, with 16 bases matching TRBD2. Trimming took 1 base from V and 7 from J; bases not matched to a gene: 8. Germline CDR1 MGHRA, CDR2 YSYEKL. The CDR3 length is 18 residues. CDR3 protein: CASSQVPGLAGGQHTQYF. CDR3 nucleotide sequence: TGCGCCAGCAGCCAAGTTCCGGGACTAGCGGGGGGGCAACATACGCAGTATTTT.

This clone was observed once. J is TRBJ1-5 and V is TRBV19; 9 nucleotides agree with TRBD1. This CDR3 has 15 residues. After removal of 6 bases from V and 5 bases from J, the junction contained 8 bases not matched to a gene. Germline-derived CDR1 and CDR2 are LNHDA and SQIVND (reference sequence). CDR3 nucleotide sequence: TGTGCCAGTAGGACGCGGGACAGGGCAGATCAGCCCCAGCATTTT. Protein product: CASRTRDRADQPQHF.

CDR3 loop: CASSLSHEQFF. The CDR3 DNA reads TGTGCCAGCAGCCTTAGCCATGAGCAGTTCTTC. V gene TRBV5-4 combines with J gene TRBJ2-1, with D unresolved. V lost 4 bases, J lost 8 bases, and 7 bases lay in between. This CDR3 contains 11 residues. From germline, CDR1 is SGHNT and CDR2 YYREEE (reference sequence).

The CDR3 nucleotides are TGTGCCAGTAGTATAGACAGCGGCAGGGGGTCCTACAATGAGCAGTTCTTC. It yields the protein CASSIDSGRGSYNEQFF. This chain joins TRBV19 and TRBJ2-1; 7 bases line up with TRBD1. The CDR3 has 17 amino acids. V dropped 0 bases and J dropped 1; count of bases not matched to a gene: 6. CDR1 and CDR2 from the germline V gene are LNHDA and SQIVND (reference sequence).

For this clone: At one boundary the junction diverges from the germline segment, which might be a read error. The chain combines TRBV7-7 with TRBJ2-2, with D perhaps TRBD2 (6 bases). CDR1 is SSHAT and CDR2 is FNYEAQ in the germline V gene (reference sequence). The CDR3 sequence is 13 residues long. Written as DNA, the CDR3 is TGTGCTAGCAGCGTACGGGACTCTGGGGAGCTGTTTTTT. Encoded protein: CASSVRDSGELFF.

The V call is TRBV7-3, the J call TRBJ1-3; 9 nucleotides align to TRBD1. V dropped 3 bases and J dropped 0; count of bases not matched to a gene: 6. Germline V gives CDR1 SGHTA, CDR2 FQGTGA. The CDR3 spans 17 residues. CDR3: CASSFRTGASSGNTIYF. The CDR3 bases are TGTGCCAGCAGCTTCCGGACAGGGGCGAGCTCTGGAAACACCATATATTTT.

This clone turned up a few times. V usage is TRBV11-2 and J usage is TRBJ2-5, with TRBD1 as a possible D gene (5 bases). V was clipped by 0 bases and J by 5 bases, with 13 bases between them. Germline CDR1 reads SGHAT; CDR2 reads FQNNGV. The CDR3 has 15 amino acids. The CDR3 here is CASSLDRGARETQYF. CDR3 DNA: TGTGCCAGCAGCTTAGATCGTGGGGCCCGGGAGACCCAGTACTTC.

The chain carries TRBV5-1 and TRBJ2-2, with TRBD2 matching over 8 bases. With 6 bases clipped from V and 6 bases from J, the junction kept 7 bases outside the gene matches. The CDR3 spans 14 residues. Germline lookup yields CDR1 SGHRS and CDR2 YFSETQ. This CDR3 is CASTGGGPSGELFF. CDR3 DNA sequence: TGCGCCAGCACCGGGGGGGGGCCATCCGGGGAGCTGTTTTTT.

This chain connects TRBV7-9 to TRBJ1-2; D not resolved. CDR1 is SEHNR and CDR2 is FQNEAQ in the germline V gene (reference sequence). The CDR3 contains 13 residues. V lost 0 bases and J 8 bases, leaving 10 bases between the germline ends. For the CDR3, the DNA is TGTGCCAGCAGCTTAGCAGGATCGGGGGGCTACACCTTC. This encodes CASSLAGSGGYTF.

The V call is TRBV6-1, the J call TRBJ1-5; perhaps TRBD1 as D (6 bases). Germline V CDR1 and CDR2: MNHNS, SASEGT. V lost 4 bases, J lost 6 bases, and 19 bases lay in between. The CDR3 loop spans 16 amino acids. The CDR3 nucleotides read TGTGCCAGCAGTGCAGGGACCGCGGCAGGGGTTCAGCCCCAGCATTTT. It encodes CASSAGTAAGVQPQHF.

The chain has TRBV7-2 and TRBJ2-5; D is undetermined. CDR1 is SGHTA, CDR2 FQGNSA, per germline. Trimming took off 1 base at V and 2 bases at J, with 8 bases between the two ends. CDR3 length: 14 amino acids. Here the CDR3 DNA reads TGTGCCAGCAGCTTAGTGGGCTGGCAAGAGACCCAGTACTTC. This translates into CASSLVGWQETQYF.

This chain links TRBV30 with TRBJ2-1; TRBD2 matches at 9 bases. From germline, CDR1 is GTSNPN and CDR2 SVGIG (reference sequence). The CDR3 runs to 13 residues. J gave up 3 bases and V 7 bases, and 4 bases lay outside the gene matches. The chain's CDR3 is CASVAGDYNEQFF. For the CDR3, the DNA is TGTGCCTCCGTAGCGGGGGACTACAATGAGCAGTTCTTC.

This sequence joins TRBV7-8 and TRBJ1-5, with a possible D match to TRBD1 (5 bases). CDR1 SGHVS and CDR2 FQNEAQ come from the germline V gene. V shed 1 base and J shed 0 bases, with 13 bases lying between them. CDR3 length: 17 amino acids. The CDR3 nucleotides are TGTGCCAGCAGCTTAGGTCCGGCGACAGCTAGCAATCAGCCCCAGCATTTT. Translated, it gives CASSLGPATASNQPQHF.

Comments on this clone: Germline and junction disagree at one end, which may indicate a read error. The chain joins TRBV7-7 to TRBJ2-1, with 8 positions matching TRBD2. The CDR3 extends over 13 amino acids. Germline V gene lookup returns CDR1 SSHAT and CDR2 FNYEAQ (reference sequence). The CDR3 spells CASSPGGGTEQFF. The CDR3, as DNA: TGTGCTAGCAGCCCAGGCGGGGGGACCGAGCAGTTCTTC.

A single count supports this clone. The rearrangement joins TRBV13 to TRBJ2-1, with TRBD2 matching over 8 bases. V shed 7 bases and J 3 bases; nucleotides not matched to a gene: 11. This CDR3 has 16 amino acids. CDR1 and CDR2 (germline): PRHDT, FYEKMQ (reference sequence). In DNA, the CDR3 is TGTGCCAGCACCCCCTACGGGGGGGGCTTCTACAATGAGCAGTTCTTC. Protein: CASTPYGGGFYNEQFF.

The chain links TRBV6-1 to TRBJ2-3; no definite D call. V lost 1 base and J 2 bases, leaving 7 bases between the germline ends. The CDR3 is 14 amino acids. From germline, CDR1 is MNHNS and CDR2 SASEGT. The CDR3 DNA reads TGTGCCAGCAGTGAAGGATCAGTCACAGATACGCAGTATTTT. Translation gives CASSEGSVTDTQYF.

CDR3 sequence: CASGFHVAPQGQEATNEKLFF. For the CDR3, the DNA is TGTGCTAGTGGTTTCCATGTGGCACCGCAGGGACAGGAGGCAACTAATGAAAAACTGTTTTTT. The chain employs TRBV12-5 and TRBJ1-4; TRBD1 matches 8 bases. J lost 0 bases, V lost 3 bases, and 18 bases had no gene match. CDR3 size: 21 residues. From germline, CDR1 is LGHNT and CDR2 FRNRAP.

The genes are TRBV18 and TRBJ2-7, with 8 nucleotides matching TRBD1. V trimming: 6 bases; J trimming: 3 bases; junction bases outside the gene matches: 7. The germline gives CDR1 KGHSH, CDR2 LQKENI. CDR3 length: 14 residues. CDR3 amino acids: CASSPTGANYEQYF. In DNA, the CDR3 is TGTGCCAGCTCTCCGACAGGGGCAAACTACGAGCAGTACTTC.

V and J are TRBV6-4 and TRBJ1-2; no clear D. V was shortened by 0 bases and J by 2 bases, with 10 bases between the two germline ends. The CDR3 loop spans 15 amino acids. Looked up from germline, CDR1 is MRHNA and CDR2 is SNTAGT. The CDR3: CASSDSSRPNYGYTF. DNA of the CDR3: TGTGCCAGCAGTGACTCGAGCAGGCCAAACTATGGCTACACCTTC.

V usage is TRBV5-1 and J usage is TRBJ2-2; 7 nucleotides line up with TRBD2. Trimming took 6 bases from V and 5 from J; bases not matched to a gene: 7. CDR3 length: 14 amino acids. Germline CDR1 SGHRS, CDR2 YFSETQ. The CDR3 loop reads CASTLAGVTGELFF. In DNA form, the CDR3 reads TGCGCCAGCACGCTTGCGGGGGTAACCGGGGAGCTGTTTTTT. The complete variable domain, with remaining parts taken from reference TRBV5-1 and TRBJ2-2, reads KAGVTQTPRYLIKTRGQQVTLSCSPISGHRSVSWYQQTPGQGLQFLFEYFSETQRNKGNFPGRFSGRQFSNSRSEMNVSTLELGDSALYLCASTLAGVTGELFFGEGSRLTVL.

CDR3 DNA: TGTGCCAGCAGCCGGGGGGAGGGAGGCTACACCTTC. Amino acid sequence: CASSRGEGGYTF. The chain carries TRBV5-5 and TRBJ1-2; TRBD1 might be the D (5 bases). The CDR3 runs 12 residues. Germline CDR1 reads SGHKS; CDR2 reads YYEKEE (reference sequence). V was shortened by 4 bases and J by 8 bases, with 12 bases between the two germline ends.

This chain connects TRBV4-2 to TRBJ2-2; 10 nucleotides match TRBD1. Germline CDR1 is LGHNA and CDR2 is YNFKEQ. The CDR3 spans 15 residues. Unmatched junction bases numbered 4, after V lost 4 bases and J lost 5 bases. This chain's CDR3 is CASSPRDRGTGELFF. The CDR3 bases are TGTGCCAGCAGCCCCCGGGACAGGGGTACCGGGGAGCTGTTTTTT.

This chain links TRBV5-4 with TRBJ2-7; the match to TRBD2 covers 7 bases. The germline gives CDR1 SGHNT, CDR2 YYREEE (reference sequence). After removal of 2 bases from V and 2 bases from J, the junction contained 4 bases not matched to a gene. The CDR3 contains 14 residues. The CDR3 spells CASSFRTSPYEQYF. DNA of the CDR3: TGTGCCAGCAGCTTCAGGACTAGTCCCTACGAGCAGTACTTC.

CDR3 bases: TGTGCCAGTAGTATAGATCGAGCGGCTGAAGCTTTCTTT. This sequence encodes CASSIDRAAEAFF. The rearrangement joins TRBV19 to TRBJ1-1; D remains ambiguous. CDR3 size: 13 residues. V was clipped by 0 bases and J by 6 bases, with 8 bases between them. From germline, CDR1 is LNHDA and CDR2 SQIVND (reference sequence).

The rearrangement links TRBV5-1 to TRBJ2-7; tentative D call: TRBD1 (6 bases). Trimming removed 2 bases at V and 3 bases at J, with 12 bases between. Germline CDR1 reads SGHRS; CDR2 reads YFSETQ. This CDR3 contains 14 residues. Written as DNA, the CDR3 is TGCGCCAGCAGCTTCGGACAGAAATACTACGAGCAGTACTTC. Amino acids: CASSFGQKYYEQYF.

The chain recombines TRBV4-2 with TRBJ2-7, with 9 bases aligning to TRBD1. The CDR3 consists of 15 residues. The V segment lost 1 base and the J segment 3 bases; nucleotides outside the gene matches: 4. Germline V gene lookup returns CDR1 LGHNA and CDR2 YNFKEQ. CDR3 sequence: CASSQVEGQGYEQYF. CDR3 bases: TGTGCCAGCAGCCAAGTAGAGGGACAGGGCTACGAGCAGTACTTC.

This sequence joins TRBV4-3 and TRBJ1-5; D not certain. Trimming stripped 2 bases from V and 2 bases from J, with 16 bases between. CDR3 length equals 17 residues. Per the germline V gene, CDR1 is LGHNA and CDR2 is YSLEER. As DNA, the CDR3 is TGCGCCAGCAGCCAAAGGCATGCGGCAGACGGCAATCAGCCCCAGCATTTT. It yields the protein CASSQRHAADGNQPQHF.

The chain uses TRBV18 and TRBJ1-4; TRBD1 might be the D (5 bases). Trimming stripped 5 bases from V and 0 bases from J, with 16 bases between. Germline CDR1 KGHSH, CDR2 LQKENI. The CDR3 spans 17 residues. For the CDR3, the DNA is TGTGCCAGCTCAGATGGACACCCAAGTCCAACTAATGAAAAACTGTTTTTT. Translation: CASSDGHPSPTNEKLFF.

The chain couples TRBV4-1 to TRBJ1-5, with D possibly TRBD1 on 5 matching bases. Germline V gene lookup returns CDR1 MGHRA and CDR2 YSYEKL. The length of the CDR3 is 16 residues. V was shortened by 0 bases and J by 9 bases, with 18 bases between the two germline ends. CDR3: CASSQDPAAGRGPQHF. The DNA of the CDR3 is TGCGCCAGCAGCCAAGATCCAGCTGCGGGGAGGGGGCCCCAGCATTTT.

In its sample, this clone was seen once. V usage is TRBV6-1 and J usage is TRBJ2-2; 12 positions agree with TRBD2. Germline CDR1 and CDR2: MNHNS and SASEGT. The CDR3 consists of 15 residues. The ends lost 4 bases at V and 4 bases at J; junction bases unmatched: 1. As DNA, the CDR3 is TGTGCCAGCAGTGGACTAGCGGGGGCCACCGGGGAGCTGTTTTTT. This encodes CASSGLAGATGELFF.

The V call is TRBV5-6, the J call TRBJ2-2, with TRBD2 as a possible D gene (5 bases). V lost 4 bases to trimming and J lost 4 bases, with 11 bases between them. Germline values: CDR1 SGHDT, CDR2 YYEEEE. This CDR3 comprises 14 residues. The CDR3: CASSLRAGTGELFF. CDR3 coding DNA: TGTGCCAGCAGCCTGAGGGCGGGCACCGGGGAGCTGTTTTTT.

This sequence joins TRBV7-9 and TRBJ2-7, with 7 nucleotides matching TRBD1. The germline gives CDR1 SEHNR, CDR2 FQNEAQ (reference sequence). The CDR3 length is 12 residues. V was pared by 4 bases and J by 6 bases, with 3 bases of the junction left unmatched. CDR3 nucleotide sequence: TGTGCCAGCAGCTCCTACAGGGGCGAGCAGTACTTC. It codes for CASSSYRGEQYF.